A single TCR beta chain is shown here with its context. The CDR3 is 14 residues long. The V end was cut by 2 bases, the J end by 5 bases, with 15 bases between. The V gene's germline CDR1 is GTSNPN and CDR2 SVGIG (reference sequence). The data were taken from a study of control samples from healthy donors and cancer patients. This table comes from immunoSEQ multiplex PCR, and its TCRdb copy is limited to in-frame clones, with some not included. The table includes 110,000 or so clones, roughly 90% detected once. The chain has TRBV30 and TRBJ1-1; perhaps TRBD1 as D (5 bases). This clonotype was obtained from a man aged 50-60 years in good health. The sample was blood. CDR3 protein: CAWSSLKGRTEAFF. The CDR3 coding sequence is TGTGCCTGGAGTTCCCTAAAGGGGAGAACTGAAGCTTTCTTT.